This is a list of T cell receptor beta chains from one sample in a study of T cells in Graves' hyperthyroidism and ophthalmopathy. Each CDR3 protein is one row after TCRdb ran MiXCR on the multiplex PCR reads. The data contain 310,000 or so distinct CDR3 sequences, 15% to 20% of them singletons. Sequenced material: blood. The receptors stem from an older woman with Graves' ophthalmopathy. Each CDR3 is given with its conserved first and last residue. D genes are given only for firm matches. Only some rows state a clone size, as once, few, many or a class for expanded clones.

size: -; D: TRBD1; J: TRBJ1-5; V: TRBV18; DNA: TGTGCCAGCTCAGTACAGGGGGCCGGCAATCAGCCCCAGCATTTT; CDR3: CASSVQGAGNQPQHF
size: -; D: TRBD1; J: TRBJ2-5; V: TRBV28; DNA: TGTGCCAGCAAGCTGACAGGGGGCCAAGAGACCCAGTACTTC; CDR3: CASKLTGGQETQYF
size: -; D: TRBD1; J: TRBJ2-7; V: TRBV4-2; DNA: TGTGCCAGCAGCCTTCGACAGGGCCACTCCTACGAGCAGTACTTC; CDR3: CASSLRQGHSYEQYF
size: many; D: -; J: TRBJ1-5; V: TRBV7-2; DNA: TGTGCCAGCAGCCCAGGACAGCTCAATCAGCCCCAGCATTTT; CDR3: CASSPGQLNQPQHF
size: -; D: -; J: TRBJ1-2; V: TRBV3-1; DNA: TGTGCCAGCTCACAGGCCCAGGGCGGGAACTATGGCTACACCTTC; CDR3: CASSQAQGGNYGYTF
size: many; D: TRBD1; J: TRBJ1-4; V: TRBV7-2; DNA: TGTGCCAGCAGCTTAGGACAGGGAACTACTAATGAAAAACTGTTTTTT; CDR3: CASSLGQGTTNEKLFF
size: -; D: -; J: TRBJ1-1; V: TRBV20-1; DNA: TGCAGTGCTAGTGGGGGAGCGAACACTGAAGCTTTCTTT; CDR3: CSASGGANTEAFF
size: many; D: TRBD1; J: TRBJ1-1; V: TRBV4-3; DNA: TGCGCCAGCAGCCAAGTGTCCGCAGGGGGTAAGACTGAAGCTTTCTTT; CDR3: CASSQVSAGGKTEAFF
size: few; D: TRBD1; J: TRBJ1-4; V: TRBV20-1; DNA: TGCAGTGCTAGCTACGGCCCTTCCGGGACAGTAAGGGAAAAACTGTTTTTT; CDR3: CSASYGPSGTVREKLFF
size: few; D: -; J: TRBJ1-5; V: TRBV27; DNA: TGTGCCAGCAGACGGGTTGGGCAGGGTAACAATCAGCCCCAGCATTTT; CDR3: CASRRVGQGNNQPQHF
size: many; D: -; J: TRBJ2-7; V: TRBV2; DNA: TGTGCCAGCAGTGACAGCTCCTACGAGCAGTACTTC; CDR3: CASSDSSYEQYF
size: -; D: TRBD1; J: TRBJ1-2; V: TRBV4-1; DNA: TGCGCCAGCAGCCCGCCCCCGGGACAGATGAACTATGGCTACACCTTC; CDR3: CASSPPPGQMNYGYTF
size: many; D: TRBD2; J: TRBJ2-7; V: TRBV5-1; DNA: TGCGCCAGCAGCTTTGGACTAGCGGAATCCTACGAGCAGTACTTC; CDR3: CASSFGLAESYEQYF
size: -; D: -; J: TRBJ1-5; V: TRBV19; DNA: TGTGCCAGTAGGCTATCGGGGGCGCTGGACAATCAGCCCCAGCATTTT; CDR3: CASRLSGALDNQPQHF
size: many; D: TRBD1; J: TRBJ1-6; V: TRBV4-3; DNA: TGCGCCAGCAGCCAGGGGACAGGCACAAATTCACCCCTCCACTTT; CDR3: CASSQGTGTNSPLHF
size: many; D: -; J: TRBJ2-5; V: TRBV7-2; DNA: TGTGCCAGCAGCTTTGCAGGAGCGTACCAAGAGACCCAGTACTTC; CDR3: CASSFAGAYQETQYF
size: many; D: TRBD1; J: TRBJ2-7; V: TRBV11-3; DNA: TGTGCCAGCAGCTTAGGGCAGGGGGCTCCCTACGAGCAGTACTTC; CDR3: CASSLGQGAPYEQYF
size: -; D: -; J: TRBJ1-6; V: TRBV6-1; DNA: TGTGCCAGCAGTGTTTTCGATGGTGAACCCCTCCACTTT; CDR3: CASSVFDGEPLHF
size: many; D: TRBD2; J: TRBJ2-7; V: TRBV5-6; DNA: TGTGCCAGCAGCTTAAATCCTAGCGGAGAATACGAGCAGTACTTC; CDR3: CASSLNPSGEYEQYF
size: -; D: -; J: TRBJ2-7; V: TRBV27; DNA: TGTGCCAGCACCCAGGACGGATACGAGCAGTACTTC; CDR3: CASTQDGYEQYF
size: -; D: -; J: TRBJ1-2; V: TRBV20-1; DNA: TGCAGTGCTCTATGGGGATTGGGCCATGGCTACACCTTC; CDR3: CSALWGLGHGYTF
size: -; D: -; J: TRBJ1-1; V: TRBV6-9; DNA: TGTGCCAGCAGTTCCCGTTCGTGGGTGGTGAACACTGAAGCTTTCTTT; CDR3: CASSSRSWVVNTEAFF
size: many; D: -; J: TRBJ2-2; V: TRBV6-2/TRBV6-3; DNA: TGTGCCAGCACACGGGACGGGTTCGCGAACACCGGGGAGCTGTTTTTT; CDR3: CASTRDGFANTGELFF
size: few; D: -; J: TRBJ1-1; V: TRBV5-1; DNA: TGCGCCAGCAGAGATTCGGGATCTCCTCGCCGGCAAGCTTTCTTT; CDR3: CASRDSGSPRRQAFF
size: -; D: TRBD1; J: TRBJ1-5; V: TRBV27; DNA: TGTGCCAGCAGTGACAGGGAGGGTCAGCCCCAGCATTTT; CDR3: CASSDREGQPQHF
size: -; D: -; J: TRBJ2-3; V: TRBV12-3/TRBV12-4; DNA: TGTGCCAGCAGTCGCAACAGGGTTAACCCAGATACGCAGTATTTT; CDR3: CASSRNRVNPDTQYF
size: many; D: TRBD1; J: TRBJ1-1; V: TRBV5-1; DNA: TGCGCCAGCAGCTCCGTACAGGGGGCGAACACTGAAGCTTTCTTT; CDR3: CASSSVQGANTEAFF
size: -; D: TRBD2; J: TRBJ2-1; V: TRBV5-4; DNA: TGTGCCAGCAGCCGTCCGGGACTAGTGGGTGAGCAGTTCTTC; CDR3: CASSRPGLVGEQFF
size: many; D: -; J: TRBJ1-6; V: TRBV12-3/TRBV12-4; DNA: TGTGCCAGCAGTTTAGGGGGCGCCTTTAATTCACCCCTCCACTTT; CDR3: CASSLGGAFNSPLHF
size: few; D: TRBD2; J: TRBJ2-2; V: TRBV3-1; DNA: TGTGCCAGCAGCCACACAAGACTAGCGGGCACCGGGGAGCTGTTTTTT; CDR3: CASSHTRLAGTGELFF
size: many; D: -; J: TRBJ1-6; V: TRBV2; DNA: TGTGCCAGCAGTGACGGGGAAATCTATAATTCACCCCTCCACTTT; CDR3: CASSDGEIYNSPLHF
size: many; D: -; J: TRBJ2-7; V: TRBV28; DNA: TGTGCCAGCAGTTTCCCCGGTGGACTCAGATACGAGCAGTACTTC; CDR3: CASSFPGGLRYEQYF
size: -; D: -; J: TRBJ1-2; V: TRBV7-9; DNA: TGTGCCAGCAGCCCCGTCGTTTACTTGACTCTGAACTATGGCTACACCTTC; CDR3: CASSPVVYLTLNYGYTF
size: -; D: TRBD2; J: TRBJ2-7; V: TRBV14; DNA: TGTGCCAGCAGCCAAGAAGGGGATAGCGGGAGGAAGCAGTACTTC; CDR3: CASSQEGDSGRKQYF
size: many; D: -; J: TRBJ2-3; V: TRBV10-2; DNA: TGCGCCAGCAGGGACCACGGGGGAAGGTTCGATACGCAGTATTTT; CDR3: CASRDHGGRFDTQYF
size: many; D: -; J: TRBJ2-7; V: TRBV6-2/TRBV6-3; DNA: TGTGCCAGCAGTTATCAACACCTCGCCGAGCAGTACTTC; CDR3: CASSYQHLAEQYF
size: many; D: TRBD1; J: TRBJ1-2; V: TRBV27; DNA: TGTGCCAGCAGTCCATGGACAGGGGGTGCCTATGGCTACACCTTC; CDR3: CASSPWTGGAYGYTF
size: few; D: -; J: TRBJ2-3; V: TRBV4-3; DNA: TGCGCCAGCAGCCAAGTTGTCACAGATACGCAGTATTTT; CDR3: CASSQVVTDTQYF
size: many; D: -; J: TRBJ2-1; V: TRBV20-1; DNA: TGCAGTGCTAGAGGTTCGGCAGCATACAATGAGCAGTTCTTC; CDR3: CSARGSAAYNEQFF
size: once; D: -; J: TRBJ2-1; V: TRBV7-2; DNA: TGTGCCAGCAGCTTAGGTGGGCAGGGGAATGAGGATGAGCAGTTCTTC; CDR3: CASSLGGQGNEDEQFF